Listed below are T cell receptor beta chains from one sample, sequenced in a study of CD8 T cells in ankylosing spondylitis. TCRdb processed the 5' RACE reads anew with MiXCR; each CDR3 protein has one entry. The sample consists of 300,000 to 400,000 distinct CDR3 sequences, 20% of them appearing once. Sequenced sample: blood, either unsorted or a sorted T cell fraction (not recorded which). Source of these receptors: a male donor with ankylosing spondylitis or in good health (not recorded which). CDR3s include the opening cysteine and the closing phenylalanine or tryptophan. The order of the fields is CDR3 DNA, CDR3 protein, J gene, V gene, clone size, D gene. D genes are given only for firm matches. The listing skips clone size in some rows; elsewhere it reads once, few, many or a size class.

DNA: TGTGCCAGCAGTTCCTTGCAGGCCAAAAACATTCAGTACTTC
CDR3: CASSSLQAKNIQYF
J: TRBJ2-4
V: TRBV12-3/TRBV12-4
size: few
D: NA

DNA: TGTGCCACCAGTGTGGGCACAGGGGAAGCTTTCTTT
CDR3: CATSVGTGEAFF
J: TRBJ1-1
V: TRBV24-1
size: few
D: NA

DNA: TGTGCCAGCAGCTTGGATTTCCCTAGCGGGTTCCAAGAGACCCAGTACTTC
CDR3: CASSLDFPSGFQETQYF
J: TRBJ2-5
V: TRBV5-5
size: few
D: TRBD2

DNA: TGCAGCGGTGTACAGGCCTACAATGAGCAGTTCTTC
CDR3: CSGVQAYNEQFF
J: TRBJ2-1
V: TRBV29-1
size: few
D: NA

DNA: TGTGCCAGCAGCTTATTTGGACAGGGGGCCGTAGAGACCCAGTACTTC
CDR3: CASSLFGQGAVETQYF
J: TRBJ2-5
V: TRBV11-2
size: NA
D: TRBD1

DNA: TGTGCCAGCAGGACGGGCCATACAGGAACCGGGGAGCTGTTTTTT
CDR3: CASRTGHTGTGELFF
J: TRBJ2-2
V: TRBV12-3/TRBV12-4
size: NA
D: NA

DNA: TGTGCCAGCAGTGAAGCCTGGTTGCGAGTGAGGGAAACTAACTATGGCTACACCTTC
CDR3: CASSEAWLRVRETNYGYTF
J: TRBJ1-2
V: TRBV2
size: NA
D: NA

DNA: TGTGCCAGCAGGCCTTCGGAGTACGAGCAGTACTTC
CDR3: CASRPSEYEQYF
J: TRBJ2-7
V: TRBV27
size: once
D: NA

DNA: TGTGACAGCAGCCCAGACAGGGGTCGTCAGCCCCAGCATTTT
CDR3: CDSSPDRGRQPQHF
J: TRBJ1-5
V: TRBV6-1
size: few
D: TRBD1

DNA: TGTGCCAGCAGATCCGGGAGGGACGTCAACACTGAAGCTTTCTTT
CDR3: CASRSGRDVNTEAFF
J: TRBJ1-1
V: TRBV25-1
size: NA
D: NA

DNA: TGTGCCAGCAGTTCGGGACAGGGGGCCAACTACGAGCAGTACTTC
CDR3: CASSSGQGANYEQYF
J: TRBJ2-7
V: TRBV12-3/TRBV12-4
size: few
D: TRBD1

DNA: TGTGCCAGCAGTTTAGCGGGGGGGATGTACAATGAGCAGTTCTTC
CDR3: CASSLAGGMYNEQFF
J: TRBJ2-1
V: TRBV12-3/TRBV12-4
size: few
D: TRBD2

DNA: TGCAGCGTTGTTCCCCGGCAGGGACCAGAGACCCAGTACTTC
CDR3: CSVVPRQGPETQYF
J: TRBJ2-5
V: TRBV29-1
size: NA
D: NA

DNA: TGTGCCAGCAGCTTAGGTTTAGGGGGGCGGGACAGAAACATTCAGTACTTC
CDR3: CASSLGLGGRDRNIQYF
J: TRBJ2-4
V: TRBV7-2
size: NA
D: NA

DNA: TGTGCCAGCAGCTTAGTACTATGGAAGAACACCGGGGAGCTGTTTTTT
CDR3: CASSLVLWKNTGELFF
J: TRBJ2-2
V: TRBV11-2
size: NA
D: NA

DNA: TGTGCCAGCAGACAATCCCCAGGGGGAGGATGGGTCGAGACCCAGTACTTC
CDR3: CASRQSPGGGWVETQYF
J: TRBJ2-5
V: TRBV11-2
size: NA
D: NA

DNA: TGTGCCACCAGCAGAGAAGCGGGGGCGACCGGGGAGCTGTTTTTT
CDR3: CATSREAGATGELFF
J: TRBJ2-2
V: TRBV15
size: NA
D: TRBD2

DNA: TGTGCCAGCAGCCTCGACCCTTATACGCAGTATTTT
CDR3: CASSLDPYTQYF
J: TRBJ2-3
V: TRBV12-3/TRBV12-4
size: few
D: NA

DNA: TGTGCCAGCAGCCAAGAGGCACCAACTAGCGGGGGGTACGAGCAGTACTTC
CDR3: CASSQEAPTSGGYEQYF
J: TRBJ2-7
V: TRBV4-2
size: NA
D: TRBD2

DNA: TGCAGTGCTACTCCGCCTCAGGGGACCCAGTACTTC
CDR3: CSATPPQGTQYF
J: TRBJ2-5
V: TRBV20-1
size: NA
D: NA

DNA: TGCAGTGCTCGACGGACAGGGAGAACTGAAGCTTTCTTT
CDR3: CSARRTGRTEAFF
J: TRBJ1-1
V: TRBV20-1
size: few
D: TRBD1

DNA: TGTGCCAGCAGCGTAGTGAGGGGGGGCCAAGAGACCCAGTACTTC
CDR3: CASSVVRGGQETQYF
J: TRBJ2-5
V: TRBV9
size: few
D: NA

DNA: TGTGCCAGCAGTGACCGGGACGGGAGCACCGGGGAGCTGTTTTTT
CDR3: CASSDRDGSTGELFF
J: TRBJ2-2
V: TRBV27
size: NA
D: NA

DNA: TGTGCCAGCAGCCAAGTGGTTAGCTCCTACGAGCAGTACTTC
CDR3: CASSQVVSSYEQYF
J: TRBJ2-7
V: TRBV14
size: few
D: NA

DNA: TGTGCCAGCAGTTACTCGAAGGTGGGCCACGAGCAGTACTTC
CDR3: CASSYSKVGHEQYF
J: TRBJ2-7
V: TRBV6-5
size: few
D: NA

DNA: TGTGCCAGCAGTTACGGGGTGGAAGCTTTCTTT
CDR3: CASSYGVEAFF
J: TRBJ1-1
V: TRBV6-6
size: few
D: NA

DNA: TGTGCCAGCAGTTCTCTAGCGGGGTTGGCAGATACGCAGTATTTT
CDR3: CASSSLAGLADTQYF
J: TRBJ2-3
V: TRBV12-3/TRBV12-4
size: few
D: TRBD2

DNA: TGTGCCAGCAGTGAACCGGGCAGGGCTCCCCTCGGCGAGCAGTACTTC
CDR3: CASSEPGRAPLGEQYF
J: TRBJ2-7
V: TRBV2
size: NA
D: NA

DNA: TGCAGTGCTAGAGAGGCCAGCTACGAGCAGTACTTC
CDR3: CSAREASYEQYF
J: TRBJ2-7
V: TRBV20-1
size: many
D: NA

DNA: TGTGCCGGTTCCCCGGGACTAGCGGAAAACGGGCAGTACTTC
CDR3: CAGSPGLAENGQYF
J: TRBJ2-7
V: TRBV30
size: few
D: TRBD2

DNA: TGTGCCAGCAGTTTAACTCTCAACACTGAAGCTTTCTTT
CDR3: CASSLTLNTEAFF
J: TRBJ1-1
V: TRBV12-3/TRBV12-4
size: many
D: NA

DNA: TGCAGTGCTAGGAATCCCCTTGGGACGACCGCGGAGCAGTTCTTC
CDR3: CSARNPLGTTAEQFF
J: TRBJ2-1
V: TRBV20-1
size: NA
D: NA

DNA: TGTGCCAGCAGTTCGGGGCGGAGCACTGAAGCTTTCTTT
CDR3: CASSSGRSTEAFF
J: TRBJ1-1
V: TRBV12-3/TRBV12-4
size: few
D: NA

DNA: TGTGCCAGCAGTGGCAACTACGAGCAGTACTTC
CDR3: CASSGNYEQYF
J: TRBJ2-7
V: TRBV2
size: few
D: NA

DNA: TGTGCCAGCACCGTAGGAGGGATGGAGACCCAGTACTTC
CDR3: CASTVGGMETQYF
J: TRBJ2-5
V: TRBV7-8
size: NA
D: NA

DNA: TGTGCCAGCAGCCCTTTGGGGGACAGCGTTACTTGGGAGCTGTTTTTT
CDR3: CASSPLGDSVTWELFF
J: TRBJ2-2
V: TRBV12-3/TRBV12-4
size: many
D: TRBD1

DNA: TGTGCCTGGAGTGTGGGAGACGACGAGCAGTACTTC
CDR3: CAWSVGDDEQYF
J: TRBJ2-7
V: TRBV30
size: NA
D: NA

DNA: TGTGCAAGCAGTAGCAGCCCGCTGGGCTACAATGAGCAGTTCTTC
CDR3: CASSSSPLGYNEQFF
J: TRBJ2-1
V: TRBV27
size: few
D: NA

DNA: TGTGCCAGCAGAAGAGGAGAGGGGCAGTACTTC
CDR3: CASRRGEGQYF
J: TRBJ2-7
V: TRBV6-6
size: NA
D: NA

DNA: TGTGCCAGCAGCTTAGCGGGCATAGAAGAGACCCAGTACTTC
CDR3: CASSLAGIEETQYF
J: TRBJ2-5
V: TRBV11-2
size: NA
D: NA

DNA: TGTGCCAGCAGTGGACTAGCTCGGTCGGATACGCAGTATTTT
CDR3: CASSGLARSDTQYF
J: TRBJ2-3
V: TRBV6-1
size: NA
D: TRBD2

DNA: TGTGCCAGCCGGGGCGTAGCCGAGCAGTACTTC
CDR3: CASRGVAEQYF
J: TRBJ2-7
V: TRBV6-6
size: NA
D: NA

DNA: TGTGCCAGCAGCGTCCCGGCTGGGTTAGGGGTCGGCGAGCAGTACTTC
CDR3: CASSVPAGLGVGEQYF
J: TRBJ2-7
V: TRBV7-6
size: NA
D: NA

DNA: TGCAGTGCTAGAGGGGTGCTAGCGGGGGGCCAAAGCTCCTACGAGCAGTACTTC
CDR3: CSARGVLAGGQSSYEQYF
J: TRBJ2-7
V: TRBV20-1
size: few
D: TRBD2

DNA: TGCGCCAGCAGTGATTTGGGCTACACTGAAGCTTTCTTT
CDR3: CASSDLGYTEAFF
J: TRBJ1-1
V: TRBV10-2
size: few
D: NA